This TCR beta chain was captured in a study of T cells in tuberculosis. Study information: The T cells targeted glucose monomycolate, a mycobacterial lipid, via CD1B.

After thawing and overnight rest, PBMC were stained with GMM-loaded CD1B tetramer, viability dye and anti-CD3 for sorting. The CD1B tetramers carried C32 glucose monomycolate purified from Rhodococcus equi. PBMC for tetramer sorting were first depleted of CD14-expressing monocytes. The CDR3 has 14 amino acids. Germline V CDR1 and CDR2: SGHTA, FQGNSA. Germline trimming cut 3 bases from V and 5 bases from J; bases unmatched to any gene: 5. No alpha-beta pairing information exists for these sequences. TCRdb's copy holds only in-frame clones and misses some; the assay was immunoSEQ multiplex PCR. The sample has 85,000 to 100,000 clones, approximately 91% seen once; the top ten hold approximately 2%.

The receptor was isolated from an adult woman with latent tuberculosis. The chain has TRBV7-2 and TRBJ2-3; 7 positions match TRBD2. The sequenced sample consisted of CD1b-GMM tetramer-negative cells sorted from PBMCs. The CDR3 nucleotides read TGTGCCAGCAGCTTGAGCGGGGTCGGAGATACGCAGTATTTT. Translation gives CASSLSGVGDTQYF.